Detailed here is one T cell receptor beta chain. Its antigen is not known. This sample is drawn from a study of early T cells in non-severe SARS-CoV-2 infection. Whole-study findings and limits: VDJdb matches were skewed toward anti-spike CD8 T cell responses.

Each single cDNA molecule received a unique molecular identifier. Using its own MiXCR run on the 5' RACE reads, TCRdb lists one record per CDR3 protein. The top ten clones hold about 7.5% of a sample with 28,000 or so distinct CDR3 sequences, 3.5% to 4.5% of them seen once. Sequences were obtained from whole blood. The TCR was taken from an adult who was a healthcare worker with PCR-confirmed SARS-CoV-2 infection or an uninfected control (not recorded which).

CDR3 protein: CASSSGLDTYNEQFF. In DNA, the CDR3 is TGCGCCAGCAGCTCCGGACTAGATACCTACAATGAGCAGTTCTTC. The V and J genes are TRBV5-1 and TRBJ2-1, with TRBD2 identical over 7 bases. Germline loops: CDR1 SGHRS, CDR2 YFSETQ. V gave up 3 bases and J gave up 2 bases; unmatched junction bases: 5. The CDR3 has 15 residues. Supplemented by reference TRBV5-1 and TRBJ2-1, the full variable domain reads KAGVTQTPRYLIKTRGQQVTLSCSPISGHRSVSWYQQTPGQGLQFLFEYFSETQRNKGNFPGRFSGRQFSNSRSEMNVSTLELGDSALYLCASSSGLDTYNEQFFGPGTRLTVL.